This T cell receptor beta chain was profiled in a study of shared clonotypes between healthy human individuals. Study information: Donors consisted of a couple of women and a few men between 18 and 49.

The authors split each subset's genomic DNA evenly across several immunoSEQ plates. Libraries were prepared by immunoSEQ multiplex PCR; TCRdb keeps only in-frame clonotypes and omits some of them. The table has approximately 620,000 clones, roughly 97% seen once. Broader study findings: Non-shared clonotypes had lower generation probabilities than those shared by all four donors.

Details on this clone: What it binds is unknown.

CDR1 is SGHNT and CDR2 is YYREEE in the germline V gene (reference sequence). V was shortened by 7 bases and J by 0 bases, with 23 bases between the two germline ends. The CDR3 totals 18 residues. CD4+ cells underwent separation, giving CD45RA+ naive and CD45RA-negative memory subsets. The rearrangement links TRBV5-4 to TRBJ2-1; a weak D match, TRBD2 (6 bases). This clonotype originated in a woman younger than 45 in good health. The specimen sequenced was naive CD4+ T cells sorted from blood. Subset defined: CD45RA+ positively selected. This chain's CDR3 is CASGHQRATVRSYNEQFF. The CDR3, as DNA: TGTGCCAGCGGTCATCAGCGGGCGACGGTCCGCTCCTACAATGAGCAGTTCTTC.